What follows are 27 T cell receptor beta chains derived from one specimen sequenced in a study of cytomegalovirus exposure and HLA in healthy donors (dated by TCRdb to 2016 to 2017). The library came from the immunoSEQ multiplex PCR assay. The multiplex PCR relied on a mix of 60 forward primers for TCR Vbeta segments and 13 reverse primers for TCR Jbeta segments. TCRdb took this table from immuneACCESS and kept in-frame rearrangements with V and J called. Such tables lack part of the clones; where checked against another copy, unresolved V genes explain under half of the gap, and the rest is unexplained. Present in this sample are fewer than 85,000 clones, about four fifths of which were seen just once. The ten most abundant clones make up 4.5% to 7% of the sample. The sequenced sample consisted of PBMCs. The receptors derive from a male donor in good health and CMV-seropositive.

The rearrangement links TRBV18 to TRBJ2-3; tentatively, D is TRBD2 (6 bases). The germline V gene encodes CDR1 KGHSH and CDR2 LQKENI. This CDR3 has 15 residues. Trimming left V 6 bases short and J 2 bases short, with 15 bases between. The CDR3 DNA sequence: TGTGCCAGCTCCCCCCGCGGGACTTTCACAGATACGCAGTATTTT. This gives the protein CASSPRGTFTDTQYF. Using reference TRBV18 and TRBJ2-3 for the parts outside the CDR3, the full variable domain is NAGVMQNPRHLVRRRGQEARLRCSPMKGHSHVYWYRQLPEEGLKFMVYLQKENIIDESGMPKERFSAEFPKEGPSILRIQQVVRGDSAAYFCASSPRGTFTDTQYFGPGTRLTVL.

The chain uses TRBV27 and TRBJ1-2, with D possibly being TRBD1 (6 bases). Between the trimmed V and J ends, which lost 3 bases and 1 base, there was a span of 24 bases. Germline V gene lookup returns CDR1 MNHEY and CDR2 SMNVEV (reference sequence). The CDR3 contains 19 residues. The CDR3 reads CASSFSGLRQAGYNYGYTF. The DNA of the CDR3 is TGTGCCAGCAGTTTTTCAGGTCTAAGACAGGCGGGTTATAACTATGGCTACACCTTC.

This chain joins TRBV5-6 and TRBJ1-4; no definite D call. The CDR3 covers 14 residues. CDR1 and CDR2 (germline): SGHDT, YYEEEE. V dropped 4 bases and J dropped 2 bases, with 9 bases sitting between them. CDR3 in DNA: TGTGCCAGCAGCAGAGGGAACACTAATGAAAAACTGTTTTTT. It yields the protein CASSRGNTNEKLFF.

This clone was observed a single time. This chain uses TRBV20-1 with TRBJ2-7; no reliable D call. Trimming shortened V by 4 bases and J by 3 bases, and 7 bases separated the two germline ends. The CDR3 consists of 11 residues. Germline V gene lookup returns CDR1 DFQATT and CDR2 SNEGSKA (reference sequence). CDR3 in amino acids: CSATDNYEQYF. In DNA form, the CDR3 reads TGCAGTGCTACAGACAACTACGAGCAGTACTTC.

The chain recombines TRBV29-1 with TRBJ2-7; possibly TRBD1 for D (6 bases). From germline, CDR1 is SQVTM and CDR2 ANQGSEA. CDR3 size: 13 residues. The V end was cut by 4 bases, the J end by 2 bases, with 12 bases between. This chain's CDR3 is CSVGTGPAYEQYF. DNA for the CDR3: TGCAGCGTTGGAACAGGGCCCGCCTACGAGCAGTACTTC.

This chain uses TRBV7-9 with TRBJ2-2; D is ambiguous. The germline CDR1 and CDR2 sequences are SEHNR and FQNEAQ (reference sequence). This CDR3 spans 15 amino acids. V lost 1 base and J 7 bases, leaving 13 bases between the germline ends. CDR3 bases: TGTGCCAGCAGCTTAGTACTCCCTAGTAGCGGGGAGCTGTTTTTT. Its protein is CASSLVLPSSGELFF.

The V and J genes are TRBV9 and TRBJ2-7; TRBD1 is a possible D gene (6 bases). Trimming took off 0 bases at V and 4 bases at J, with 14 bases between the two ends. Germline assignment: CDR1 SGDLS and CDR2 YYNGEE. The CDR3 totals 15 residues. CDR3 region: CASSVDWGRGYEQYF. CDR3 coding DNA: TGTGCCAGCAGCGTAGACTGGGGGCGCGGATACGAGCAGTACTTC.

This clone was recorded only once. The chain uses TRBV19 and TRBJ2-1; D remains ambiguous. The ends were cut back, 7 bases at V and 1 base at J, with 11 bases in the middle. Germline assignment: CDR1 LNHDA and CDR2 SQIVND (reference sequence). This CDR3 comprises 14 residues. CDR3 coding DNA: TGTGCCAGTACCATGGGCCGATCCTACAATGAGCAGTTCTTC. It yields the protein CASTMGRSYNEQFF.

The V gene is TRBV19, the J gene TRBJ1-5; tentative D call: TRBD1 (6 bases). The germline CDR1 and CDR2 sequences are LNHDA and SQIVND (reference sequence). V was pared by 1 base and J by 3 bases, with 10 bases between. The CDR3 runs to 15 residues. CDR3: CASSIVGTYNQPQHF. CDR3 sequence (DNA): TGTGCCAGTAGTATAGTCGGGACATACAATCAGCCCCAGCATTTT.

This chain connects TRBV6-1 to TRBJ1-4; D not certain. Germline values: CDR1 MNHNS, CDR2 SASEGT. The CDR3 runs to 12 residues. Trimming removed 8 bases from V and 8 bases from J, with 12 bases in between. CDR3 protein: CASRAPGEKLFF. The CDR3, as DNA: TGTGCCAGCCGGGCTCCGGGGGAAAAACTGTTTTTT.

The chain recombines TRBV4-1 with TRBJ1-4; maybe TRBD1 (6 bases). CDR1 and CDR2 (germline): MGHRA, YSYEKL. CDR3 size: 14 residues. The ends were cut back, 2 bases at V and 4 bases at J, with 8 bases in the middle. This CDR3 reads CASSQWTDNEKLFF. The CDR3 region has the DNA TGCGCCAGCAGCCAATGGACAGATAATGAAAAACTGTTTTTT.

The chain joins TRBV6-5 to TRBJ2-7; 8 nucleotides match TRBD1. This CDR3 has 15 amino acids. V lost 0 bases and J lost 4; bases outside the gene matches: 5. Germline values: CDR1 MNHEY, CDR2 SVGAGI. In DNA, the CDR3 is TGTGCCAGCAGTTACTCCGGGCAGGGGGCTTACGAGCAGTACTTC. It codes for CASSYSGQGAYEQYF.

V usage is TRBV29-1 and J usage is TRBJ2-7; TRBD2 is a possible D gene (6 bases). The CDR3 is 15 amino acids. Deletions cut 3 bases from V and 0 bases from J, with 15 bases between. The germline V gene encodes CDR1 SQVTM and CDR2 ANQGSEA. The CDR3 DNA is TGCAGCGTTGATGGTGTTAGCGGCAGCTCCTACGAGCAGTACTTC. This sequence encodes CSVDGVSGSSYEQYF.

The chain links TRBV18 to TRBJ1-1, with a possible D match to TRBD1 (5 bases). Trimming pared 1 base from V and 3 bases from J, leaving 12 bases between. Looked up from germline, CDR1 is KGHSH and CDR2 is LQKENI. This CDR3 has 15 amino acids. CDR3 coding DNA: TGTGCCAGCTCACCACGCCAGGGCGAGCACACTGAAGCTTTCTTT. Its protein is CASSPRQGEHTEAFF.

This chain links TRBV10-3 with TRBJ2-1; D may be TRBD2 (6 bases). Trimming shortened V by 3 bases and J by 1 base, and 13 bases separated the two germline ends. The CDR3 has 16 amino acids. CDR1 is ENHRY and CDR2 is SYGVKD in the germline V gene. Here the CDR3 reads CAISDGVGGSYNEQFF. The CDR3 region has the DNA TGTGCCATCAGTGATGGAGTTGGGGGGTCCTACAATGAGCAGTTCTTC.

In the case of this clone: A read error may produce the germline difference seen at one junction end. The chain couples TRBV7-9 to TRBJ2-2, with a weak D call TRBD1 (6 bases). This CDR3 spans 15 amino acids. The germline V gene encodes CDR1 SEHNR and CDR2 FQNEAQ (reference sequence). In DNA, the CDR3 is TGTGCCAGCAGCTCGCCACAGGGCCCAACCGGGGAGCTGCTTTTT. Its translation: CASSSPQGPTGELLF.

This clone was detected only a few times. This chain uses TRBV27 with TRBJ2-7, with D possibly matching TRBD1 (6 bases). Trimming left V 6 bases short and J 2 bases short, with 17 bases between. Germline V CDR1 and CDR2: MNHEY, SMNVEV (reference sequence). The CDR3 is 15 amino acids. The CDR3 is CASSEGVGSPYEQYF. CDR3 DNA: TGTGCCAGCAGCGAGGGGGTCGGCTCCCCCTACGAGCAGTACTTC.

J is TRBJ1-1 and V is TRBV28; a possible D gene is TRBD1 (6 bases). The CDR3 loop spans 13 amino acids. With 4 bases removed from V and 2 bases from J, the gap between germline ends came to 8 bases. The germline V gene has CDR1 MDHEN and CDR2 SYDVKM. In DNA form, the CDR3 reads TGTGCCAGCAGTTCGGGACAAAACACTGAAGCTTTCTTT. Its protein product is CASSSGQNTEAFF.

The rearrangement uses TRBV28 and TRBJ2-7; 7 nucleotides line up with TRBD1. Looked up from germline, CDR1 is MDHEN and CDR2 is SYDVKM. The J segment lost 1 base and the V segment lost 9 bases, leaving 3 bases of the junction unmatched. The CDR3 totals 12 residues. The CDR3 DNA reads TGTGCCAGACAGGGGCCTTCCTACGAGCAGTACTTC. Protein sequence: CARQGPSYEQYF.

The chain joins TRBV25-1 to TRBJ2-1; 7 nucleotides agree with TRBD2. The J segment lost 7 bases and the V segment lost 2 bases, leaving 17 bases of the junction unmatched. The CDR3 contains 18 residues. Germline V gene sequence: CDR1 MGHDK, CDR2 SYGVNS. DNA of the CDR3: TGTGCCAGCAGTGAAGGAGGCGGGAGAGTTCCCCTGTGGAATGAGCAGTTCTTC. It specifies CASSEGGGRVPLWNEQFF.

This chain joins TRBV5-4 and TRBJ2-7, with TRBD1 matching over 11 bases. CDR1 and CDR2 (germline): SGHNT, YYREEE (reference sequence). The V gene end was trimmed by 4 bases and the J gene end by 4 bases; junction bases not matched to a gene: 13. The CDR3 loop spans 17 amino acids. The CDR3 region has the DNA TGTGCCAGCAGCCATTTCGCCGGGACAGGGGGTGAGTACGAGCAGTACTTC. Translating it yields CASSHFAGTGGEYEQYF.

In this sample, this clone turned up a few times. The chain joins TRBV5-4 to TRBJ1-2, with D unclear. The germline V gene has CDR1 SGHNT and CDR2 YYREEE (reference sequence). The CDR3 has 10 amino acids. V lost 10 bases to trimming and J lost 7 bases, with 11 bases between them. Here the CDR3 DNA reads TGTGCCTTTCGGGGTAGTGGCTACACCTTC. This encodes CAFRGSGYTF.

This clone was counted a few times. CDR3 coding DNA: TGTGCCAGCGGGAGAGGGAGAACTGGGGCCAACGTCCTGACTTTC. Translation gives CASGRGRTGANVLTF. The V call is TRBV6-5, the J call TRBJ2-6; the D gene is possibly TRBD2 (5 bases). V lost 8 bases to trimming and J lost 2 bases, with 13 bases between them. This CDR3 spans 15 amino acids. CDR1 and CDR2 (germline): MNHEY, SVGAGI.

Here the CDR3 DNA reads TGTGCCAGCCGTACAGGGAACTACGAGCAGTACTTC. Translation: CASRTGNYEQYF. The J gene is TRBJ2-7, the V gene TRBV28; D perhaps matches TRBD1 (6 bases). The CDR3 extends over 12 amino acids. Germline V lookup: CDR1 MDHEN, CDR2 SYDVKM. V lost 8 bases, J lost 3 bases, and 11 bases lay in between.

The chain uses TRBV6-1 and TRBJ2-3; D gene ambiguous. CDR1 is MNHNS, CDR2 SASEGT, per germline. The CDR3 totals 16 residues. V was clipped by 0 bases and J by 2 bases, with 12 bases between them. CDR3 protein: CASSEAPAPYTDTQYF. CDR3 sequence (DNA): TGTGCCAGCAGTGAAGCGCCAGCGCCCTACACAGATACGCAGTATTTT.

The chain has TRBV7-2 and TRBJ2-7, with a possible D match to TRBD2 (6 bases). V lost 1 base and J lost 4, with 14 bases in between. The germline CDR1 and CDR2 sequences are SGHTA and FQGNSA. The CDR3 has 15 residues. The DNA of the CDR3 is TGTGCCAGCAGCTTAGTTCGGGACTCCATATACGAGCAGTACTTC. It specifies CASSLVRDSIYEQYF.

This chain joins TRBV7-2 and TRBJ2-5; 15 positions agree with TRBD2. CDR1 is SGHTA and CDR2 is FQGNSA in the germline V gene. V was clipped by 4 bases and J by 5 bases; unmatched bases: 2. CDR3 length: 15 amino acids. The CDR3 DNA reads as TGTGCCAGCAGCTGGACTAGCGGGGGGGTCGAGACCCAGTACTTC. Its translation: CASSWTSGGVETQYF.